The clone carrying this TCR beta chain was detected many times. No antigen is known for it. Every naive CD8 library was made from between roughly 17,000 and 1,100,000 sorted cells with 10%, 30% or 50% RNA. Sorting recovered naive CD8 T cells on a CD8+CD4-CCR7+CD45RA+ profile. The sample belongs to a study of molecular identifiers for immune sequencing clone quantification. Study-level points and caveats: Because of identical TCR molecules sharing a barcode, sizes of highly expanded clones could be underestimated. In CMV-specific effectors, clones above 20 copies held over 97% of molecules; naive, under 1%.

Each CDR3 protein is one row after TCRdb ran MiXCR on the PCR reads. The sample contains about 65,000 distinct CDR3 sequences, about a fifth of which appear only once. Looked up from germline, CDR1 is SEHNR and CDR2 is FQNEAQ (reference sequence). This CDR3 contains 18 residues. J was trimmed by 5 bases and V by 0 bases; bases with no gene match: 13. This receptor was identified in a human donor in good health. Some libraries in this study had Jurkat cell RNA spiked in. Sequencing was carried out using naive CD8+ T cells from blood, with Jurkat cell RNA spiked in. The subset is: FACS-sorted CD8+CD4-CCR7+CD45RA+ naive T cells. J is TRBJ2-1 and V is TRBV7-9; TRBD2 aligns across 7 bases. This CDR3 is CASSLALGPGLVDNEQFF. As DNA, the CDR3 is TGTGCCAGCAGCTTAGCGCTAGGGCCCGGACTAGTCGACAATGAGCAGTTCTTC.